This T cell receptor (beta chain) was recorded in a study of T cell responses to AZD1222 COVID-19 vaccine. Study results and limitations: At study baseline, merely six AZD1222 recipients were seropositive. White British people made up most donors, females outnumbered males, and clonal diversity was possibly underestimated. The study found Spike-specific TCR breadth and depth rose after two AZD1222 doses.

This CDR3 has 16 amino acids. Germline V gene lookup returns CDR1 SGHTA and CDR2 FQGNSA. V was pared by 3 bases and J by 1 base, with 4 bases of the junction left unmatched. Clones were read by immunoSEQ multiplex PCR, and TCRdb kept only the in-frame ones, dropping some. The sample lists about 120,000 clones, approximately 94% occurring once. Worth noting for this clone: Its specificity is not known.

The clonotype originates from an adult who received the AZD1222 COVID-19 vaccine. This chain links TRBV7-2 with TRBJ2-2; 8 bases align to TRBD2. The sample consisted of peripheral blood, taken 28 days after the second AZD1222 dose. CDR3 region: CASSFQAGVNTGELFF. DNA for the CDR3: TGTGCCAGCAGCTTTCAAGCGGGGGTGAACACCGGGGAGCTGTTTTTT.